Each of the 4 T cell receptor beta chains below was sequenced from the same sample in a study of blood T cell repertoires in COVID-19. Measured with immunoSEQ multiplex PCR; TCRdb has only the in-frame clones, and not every one. Of fewer than 20,000 clones listed, approximately 86% are singletons. Source material: peripheral blood. The receptors were sampled from a human donor in a cohort sampled during active COVID-19.

The V call is TRBV19, the J call TRBJ2-5; D may be TRBD1 (6 bases). CDR3 length: 13 residues. The ends were cut back, 8 bases at V and 5 bases at J, with 15 bases in the middle. CDR1 LNHDA and CDR2 SQIVND come from the germline V gene (reference sequence). CDR3 in amino acids: CASGMGAWETQYF. The CDR3 region has the DNA TGTGCCAGTGGGATGGGGGCATGGGAGACCCAGTACTTC.

This chain connects TRBV13 to TRBJ2-1, with 8 nucleotides matching TRBD1. V lost 1 base to trimming and J lost 4 bases; unmatched junction nucleotides: 18. CDR1 and CDR2 from the germline V gene are PRHDT and FYEKMQ (reference sequence). The CDR3 extends over 20 amino acids. Written as DNA, the CDR3 is TGTGCCAGCAGCTTAGCAGGTCGAAGGACAGGGAGTATAGAGTACAATGAGCAGTTCTTC. Amino acid sequence: CASSLAGRRTGSIEYNEQFF.

In this sample, this clone turned up once. The chain uses TRBV5-6 and TRBJ2-1, with 7 bases fitting TRBD2. The CDR3 loop spans 17 amino acids. The germline CDR1 and CDR2 sequences are SGHDT and YYEEEE. The V segment lost 1 base and the J segment 4 bases; nucleotides outside the gene matches: 11. CDR3 sequence (DNA): TGTGCCAGCAGCTTGTGGCACCTAGGCGGGGGATACAATGAGCAGTTCTTC. Translated: CASSLWHLGGGYNEQFF.

The sample holds a few counts of this clone. V and J are TRBV19 and TRBJ1-6; no reliable D call. Per germline, CDR1 LNHDA and CDR2 SQIVND (reference sequence). V was trimmed by 3 bases and J by 3 bases, leaving 12 bases between them. CDR3 length: 16 amino acids. The CDR3 spells CASSISVTVYNSPLHF. CDR3 bases: TGTGCCAGTAGTATCTCCGTCACAGTCTATAATTCACCCCTCCACTTT. Complete variable domain (other parts from reference TRBV19 and TRBJ1-6): DGGITQSPKYLFRKEGQNVTLSCEQNLNHDAMYWYRQDPGQGLRLIYYSQIVNDFQKGDIAEGYSVSREKKESFPLTVTSAQKNPTAFYLCASSISVTVYNSPLHFGNGTRLTVT.